The 7 T cell receptor beta chains below all came from one sample that was sequenced in a study of OX40 agonist ivuxolimab in advanced cancers. The method was immunoSEQ multiplex PCR; TCRdb's version includes in-frame clones alone and lacks a portion of them. The repertoire consists of roughly 87,000 clones, with roughly 90% occurring once and the leading ten covering 0.71%. The source was CD4+ or CD8+ T cells sorted from blood, collected in a trial of the OX40 agonist ivuxolimab. Source of these receptors: an adult with an advanced solid tumor such as melanoma, head and neck, liver or kidney cancer.

This clone was detected only once. The rearrangement links TRBV4-3 to TRBJ2-5, with 8 bases fitting TRBD2. J lost 0 bases, V lost 0 bases, and 6 bases had no gene match. The CDR3 covers 17 residues. Germline assignment: CDR1 LGHNA and CDR2 YSLEER. CDR3: CASSQDKGGGNQETQYF. CDR3 bases: TGCGCCAGCAGCCAAGATAAAGGCGGGGGGAACCAAGAGACCCAGTACTTC.

The chain links TRBV4-2 to TRBJ1-4, with 8 bases aligning to TRBD1. V gave up 0 bases and J gave up 4 bases; unmatched junction bases: 7. From germline, CDR1 is LGHNA and CDR2 YNFKEQ. The CDR3 totals 17 residues. The CDR3 loop reads CASSQDPGDRSNEKLFF. The CDR3 coding sequence is TGTGCCAGCAGCCAAGATCCGGGGGACAGGAGTAATGAAAAACTGTTTTTT.

The rearrangement uses TRBV15 and TRBJ1-5; tentative D call: TRBD1 (6 bases). The V end was cut by 2 bases, the J end by 4 bases, with 15 bases between. CDR1 is LNHNV, CDR2 YYDKDF, per germline (reference sequence). The CDR3 sequence is 16 residues long. CDR3: CATSRTRDNGNQPQHF. CDR3 nucleotide sequence: TGTGCCACCAGCAGAACCCGGGACAATGGTAATCAGCCCCAGCATTTT.

This clone was seen a single time. The genes are TRBV2 and TRBJ1-2, with TRBD1 matching over 10 bases. This CDR3 region has 15 residues. CDR1 is SNHLY, CDR2 FYNNEI, per germline. The V segment lost 5 bases and the J segment 5 bases; nucleotides outside the gene matches: 8. As DNA, the CDR3 is TGTGCCAGCAGTCCCGGGACAGGGGAAGTGTATGGCTACACCTTC. Its protein product is CASSPGTGEVYGYTF. Full variable domain (rest looked up from reference TRBV2 and TRBJ1-2): EPEVTQTPSHQVTQMGQEVILRCVPISNHLYFYWYRQILGQKVEFLVSFYNNEISEKSEIFDDQFSVERPDGSNFTLKIRSTKLEDSAMYFCASSPGTGEVYGYTFGSGTRLTVV.

This clone is a singleton in its sample. CDR3 nucleotide sequence: TGCGCCACAATGGACACCCATGCGAACACCGGGGAGCTGTTTTTT. Its translation is CATMDTHANTGELFF. The V call is TRBV5-1, the J call TRBJ2-2, with D perhaps matching TRBD1 (5 bases). Looked up from germline, CDR1 is SGHRS and CDR2 is YFSETQ. The CDR3 is made up of 15 amino acids. V lost 9 bases to trimming and J lost 0 bases, with 15 bases between them.

J is TRBJ1-3 and V is TRBV30; unclear D gene. V shed 0 bases and J shed 0 bases, with 9 bases lying between them. This CDR3 spans 15 amino acids. Per germline, CDR1 GTSNPN and CDR2 SVGIG (reference sequence). The CDR3 coding sequence is TGTGCCTGGAGTGTGGTCGGCTCCTCTGGAAACACCATATATTTT. Translation: CAWSVVGSSGNTIYF.

The chain carries TRBV30 and TRBJ1-5, with D perhaps TRBD1 (5 bases). CDR1 and CDR2 (germline): GTSNPN, SVGIG (reference sequence). Trimming left V 1 base short and J 6 bases short, with 16 bases between. This CDR3 contains 15 residues. The CDR3 DNA follows: TGTGCCTGGAGTGGGAGGGGAATTAGGGGTCAGCCCCAGCATTTT. This gives the protein CAWSGRGIRGQPQHF.